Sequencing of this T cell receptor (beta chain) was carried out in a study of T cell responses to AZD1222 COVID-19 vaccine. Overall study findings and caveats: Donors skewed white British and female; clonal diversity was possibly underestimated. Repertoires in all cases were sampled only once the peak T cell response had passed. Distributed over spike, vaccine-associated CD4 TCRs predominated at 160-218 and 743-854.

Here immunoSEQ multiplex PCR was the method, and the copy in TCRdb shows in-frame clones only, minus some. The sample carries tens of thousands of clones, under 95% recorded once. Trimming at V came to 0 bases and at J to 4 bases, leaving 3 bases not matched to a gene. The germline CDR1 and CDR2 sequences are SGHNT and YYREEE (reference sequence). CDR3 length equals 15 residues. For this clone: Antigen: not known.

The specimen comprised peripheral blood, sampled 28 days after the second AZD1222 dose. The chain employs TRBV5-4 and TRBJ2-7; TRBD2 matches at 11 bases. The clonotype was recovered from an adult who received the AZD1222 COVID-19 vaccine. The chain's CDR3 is CASSLGLAGGYEQYF. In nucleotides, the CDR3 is TGTGCCAGCAGCTTGGGTCTAGCGGGAGGATACGAGCAGTACTTC.